This T cell receptor (beta chain) was documented in a study of T cells after yellow fever vaccination. Across the study: Preparation used SMART-Seq v4 Ultra Low Input for the low-cell-number fractions.

V shed 6 bases and J 7 bases; nucleotides not matched to a gene: 12. CDR3 length: 14 residues. Germline CDR1 is MRHNA and CDR2 is SNTAGT. This clonotype was counted between two and nine times. The authors made TCR cDNA by 5'RACE template switching, adding a universal primer site and UMIs. Each CDR3 protein is one row after TCRdb ran MiXCR on the 5' RACE reads. The table records under 500,000 distinct CDR3 sequences, about 19% of them present only once. This receptor was identified in a man between 18 and 29 years old who received the YFV17D yellow fever vaccine. The material was PBMCs, obtained before the yellow fever booster vaccination. The chain is built from TRBV6-4 and TRBJ2-7; 7 positions agree with TRBD1. CDR3 region: CASRAERGLGEQYF. Here the CDR3 DNA reads TGTGCCAGCAGGGCAGAAAGGGGGCTTGGAGAGCAGTACTTC.